This entry lists 13 T cell receptor beta chains sequenced from one sample in a study of cytomegalovirus exposure and HLA in healthy donors. Vbeta (60) and Jbeta (13) primers were used in the PCR. Generated by immunoSEQ multiplex PCR, the TCRdb table keeps only in-frame clones and is missing some. The data contain some 150,000 clones, about 76% of them singletons. Specimen: PBMCs. Every receptor here comes from a man between 18 and 29 years old in good health and CMV-seronegative.

The chain employs TRBV6-6 and TRBJ1-2; D possibly corresponds to TRBD1 (6 bases). V shed 4 bases and J shed 2 bases, with 14 bases lying between them. The CDR3 consists of 15 residues. Germline lookup yields CDR1 MNHNY and CDR2 SVGAGI (reference sequence). The DNA of the CDR3 is TGTGCCAGCAGTTTACAGGGCTACTCGAACTATGGCTACACCTTC. Its protein is CASSLQGYSNYGYTF.

This clone showed up just once. V gene TRBV7-9 combines with J gene TRBJ1-1; D is undetermined. This CDR3 has 14 amino acids. In germline, CDR1 is SEHNR, CDR2 FQNEAQ (reference sequence). V dropped 1 base and J dropped 0 bases, with 6 bases sitting between them. CDR3 nucleotides: TGTGCCAGCAGCTTAGACACGTTGAACACTGAAGCTTTCTTT. Translated: CASSLDTLNTEAFF.

The rearrangement joins TRBV29-1 to TRBJ2-5; 7 bases fit TRBD2. V shed 4 bases, J shed 4 bases, and the junction held 15 bases outside the gene matches. CDR1 is SQVTM, CDR2 ANQGSEA, per germline. The CDR3 is 16 amino acids. The CDR3 nucleotides read TGCAGCGTTGGGGGGGGTCGGCGCCCTATTGGAGAGACCCAGTACTTC. Translated, it gives CSVGGGRRPIGETQYF.

V and J are TRBV11-2 and TRBJ2-7; TRBD1 agrees at 7 bases. The CDR3 runs to 14 residues. Germline CDR1 reads SGHAT; CDR2 reads FQNNGV. Unmatched junction bases numbered 5, after V lost 5 bases and J lost 1 base. The CDR3 nucleotides are TGTGCCAGCAGCCGCCGGGACAGTTCCTACGAGCAGTACTTC. Its protein is CASSRRDSSYEQYF.

The rearrangement joins TRBV19 to TRBJ2-1; a weak D match, TRBD1 (6 bases). The CDR3 length is 14 residues. Germline CDR1 reads LNHDA; CDR2 reads SQIVND (reference sequence). Trimming shortened V by 5 bases and J by 3 bases, and 11 bases separated the two germline ends. CDR3 bases: TGTGCCAGTAGTCCGAGGGGGTACTACAATGAGCAGTTCTTC. Amino acids: CASSPRGYYNEQFF.

The V gene is TRBV9, the J gene TRBJ2-1; D may be TRBD2 (6 bases). Trimming cost V 0 bases and J 4 bases, with 11 bases left between them. The CDR3 has 15 residues. The germline gives CDR1 SGDLS, CDR2 YYNGEE. The CDR3 DNA sequence: TGTGCCAGCAGCGTAGTCGGGGCGGGATACAATGAGCAGTTCTTC. This encodes CASSVVGAGYNEQFF.

CDR3 nucleotides: TGTGCCAGCACCCCACAGCGGGGCAGGGAGTCCTATGGCTACACCTTC. This encodes CASTPQRGRESYGYTF. V and J are TRBV7-9 and TRBJ1-2; tentatively, D is TRBD1 (5 bases). CDR3 length equals 16 residues. Germline lookup yields CDR1 SEHNR and CDR2 FQNEAQ (reference sequence). V was pared by 7 bases and J by 4 bases, with 22 bases between.

A single count supports this clone. The gene calls are TRBV5-5 and TRBJ2-5; 10 bases match TRBD1. V lost 6 bases to trimming and J lost 5 bases; unmatched junction nucleotides: 10. The germline V gene has CDR1 SGHKS and CDR2 YYEKEE (reference sequence). The CDR3 covers 15 residues. DNA of the CDR3: TGTGCCAGCAACTATGGACAGGGGGTGGTCGAGACCCAGTACTTC. It translates to CASNYGQGVVETQYF. Supplemented by reference TRBV5-5 and TRBJ2-5, the full variable domain reads DAGVTQSPTHLIKTRGQQVTLRCSPISGHKSVSWYQQVLGQGPQFIFQYYEKEERGRGNFPDRFSARQFPNYSSELNVNALLLGDSALYLCASNYGQGVVETQYFGPGTRLLVL.

The CDR3, as DNA: TGTGCCAGCAGCTTAGTTGTCGCAGTCAATGGCTACACCTTC. It encodes CASSLVVAVNGYTF. The chain carries TRBV11-2 and TRBJ1-2; D gene ambiguous. The CDR3 covers 14 residues. Germline CDR1 SGHAT, CDR2 FQNNGV. V gave up 1 base and J gave up 6 bases, with 12 bases separating them.

This chain connects TRBV21-1 to TRBJ1-5. TRBV21-1 is a pseudogene locus. This CDR3 contains 16 residues. CDR3 coding DNA: TGTGCCAGCAGCAAAGAGGAGGGGATTAGCAATCAGCCCCAGCATTTT. Translating gives CASSKEEGISNQPQHF.

The rearrangement links TRBV29-1 to TRBJ2-7, with 9 bases that match TRBD2. Germline V CDR1 and CDR2: SQVTM, ANQGSEA. The CDR3 runs 13 residues. The CDR3 here is CSAGREGRSEQYF. CDR3 coding DNA: TGCAGTGCTGGGCGGGAGGGCCGAAGCGAGCAGTACTTC.

Only a few counts were recorded for this clone. This CDR3 is CASSDLGLAGGPLVYSSPGLQFF. CDR3 bases: TGCGCCAGCAGTGATTTGGGTCTAGCGGGAGGGCCGCTAGTTTACTCCTCCCCGGGGTTACAGTTCTTC. The chain carries TRBV10-2 and TRBJ2-1, with 12 positions matching TRBD2. With 3 bases clipped from V and 13 bases from J, the junction kept 34 bases outside the gene matches. Per germline, CDR1 WSHSY and CDR2 SAAADI. The CDR3 length is 23 residues.

The genes are TRBV6-1 and TRBJ2-1; 10 bases are a match to TRBD1. CDR1 MNHNS and CDR2 SASEGT come from the germline V gene. Trimming removed 4 bases from V and 7 bases from J; junction bases left unmatched: 7. The CDR3 runs to 15 residues. CDR3 nucleotides: TGTGCCAGCAGTGCGGACAGGGGGACTTGGAATGAGCAGTTCTTC. This gives the protein CASSADRGTWNEQFF.